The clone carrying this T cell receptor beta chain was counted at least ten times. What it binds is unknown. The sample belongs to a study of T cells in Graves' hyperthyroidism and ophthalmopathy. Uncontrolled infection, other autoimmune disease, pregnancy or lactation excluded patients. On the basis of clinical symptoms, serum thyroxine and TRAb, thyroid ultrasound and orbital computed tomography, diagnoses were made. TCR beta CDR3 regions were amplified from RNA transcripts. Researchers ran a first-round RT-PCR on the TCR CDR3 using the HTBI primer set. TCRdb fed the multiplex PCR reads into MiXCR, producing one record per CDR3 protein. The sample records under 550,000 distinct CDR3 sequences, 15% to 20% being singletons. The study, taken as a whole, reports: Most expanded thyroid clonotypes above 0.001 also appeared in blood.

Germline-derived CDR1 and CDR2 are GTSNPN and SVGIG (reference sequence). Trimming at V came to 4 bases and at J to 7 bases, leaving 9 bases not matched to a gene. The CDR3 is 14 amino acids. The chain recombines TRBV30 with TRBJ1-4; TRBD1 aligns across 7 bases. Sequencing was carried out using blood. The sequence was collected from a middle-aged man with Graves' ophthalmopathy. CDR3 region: CAWTATGSSEKLFF. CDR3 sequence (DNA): TGTGCCTGGACAGCGACAGGGTCGAGTGAAAAACTGTTTTTT. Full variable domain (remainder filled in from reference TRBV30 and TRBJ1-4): SQTIHQWPATLVQPVGSPLSLECTVEGTSNPNLYWYRQAAGRGLQLLFYSVGIGQISSEVPQNLSASRPQDRQFILSSKKLLLSDSGFYLCAWTATGSSEKLFFGSGTQLSVL.